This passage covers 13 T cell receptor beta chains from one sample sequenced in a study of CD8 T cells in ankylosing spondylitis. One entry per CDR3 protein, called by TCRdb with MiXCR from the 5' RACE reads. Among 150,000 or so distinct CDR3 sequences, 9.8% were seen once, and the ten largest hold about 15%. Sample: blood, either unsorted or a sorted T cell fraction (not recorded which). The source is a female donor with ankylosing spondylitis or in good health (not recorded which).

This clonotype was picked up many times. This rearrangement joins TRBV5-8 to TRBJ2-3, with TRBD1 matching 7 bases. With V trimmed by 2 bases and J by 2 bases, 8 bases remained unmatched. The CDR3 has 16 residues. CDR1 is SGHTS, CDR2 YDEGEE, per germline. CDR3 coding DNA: TGTGCCAGCAGCTTCGGCCGGGACAGTTTCACAGATACGCAGTATTTT. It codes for CASSFGRDSFTDTQYF. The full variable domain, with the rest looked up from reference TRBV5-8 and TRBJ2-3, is EAGVTQSPTHLIKTRGQQATLRCSPISGHTSVYWYQQALGLGLQFLLWYDEGEERNRGNFPPRFSGRQFPNYSSELNVNALELEDSALYLCASSFGRDSFTDTQYFGPGTRLTVL.

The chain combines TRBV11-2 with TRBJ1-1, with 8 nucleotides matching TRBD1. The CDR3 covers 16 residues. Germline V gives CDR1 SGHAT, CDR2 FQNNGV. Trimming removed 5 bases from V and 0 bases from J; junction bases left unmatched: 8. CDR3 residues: CASSLRQGTMNTEAFF. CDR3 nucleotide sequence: TGTGCCAGCAGCCTAAGACAGGGGACCATGAACACTGAAGCTTTCTTT.

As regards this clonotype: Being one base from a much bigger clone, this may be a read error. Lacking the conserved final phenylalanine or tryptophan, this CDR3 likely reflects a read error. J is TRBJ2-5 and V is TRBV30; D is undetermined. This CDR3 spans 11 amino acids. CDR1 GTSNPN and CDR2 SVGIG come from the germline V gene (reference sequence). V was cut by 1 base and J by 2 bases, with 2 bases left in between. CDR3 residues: CAWSEQETQYI. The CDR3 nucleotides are TGTGCCTGGAGTGAGCAAGAGACCCAGTACATC.

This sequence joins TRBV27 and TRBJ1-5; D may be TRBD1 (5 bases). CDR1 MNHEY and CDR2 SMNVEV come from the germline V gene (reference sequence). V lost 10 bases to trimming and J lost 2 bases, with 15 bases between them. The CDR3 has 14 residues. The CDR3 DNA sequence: TGTGCCACCCAAAACAGAGGGGGCAATCAGCCCCAGCATTTT. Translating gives CATQNRGGNQPQHF.

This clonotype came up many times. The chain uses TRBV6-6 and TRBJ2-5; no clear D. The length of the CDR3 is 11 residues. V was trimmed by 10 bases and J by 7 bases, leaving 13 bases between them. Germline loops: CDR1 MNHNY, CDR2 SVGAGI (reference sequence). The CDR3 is CATGPLRTQYF. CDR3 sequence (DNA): TGTGCCACCGGGCCCCTAAGGACCCAGTACTTC.

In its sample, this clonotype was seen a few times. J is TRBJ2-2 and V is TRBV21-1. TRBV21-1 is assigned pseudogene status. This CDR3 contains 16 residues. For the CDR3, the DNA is TGTGCCAGCAGCAAAGAATTGGTCTTGGCAGTCGGGGAGCTGTTTTTT. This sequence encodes CASSKELVLAVGELFF.

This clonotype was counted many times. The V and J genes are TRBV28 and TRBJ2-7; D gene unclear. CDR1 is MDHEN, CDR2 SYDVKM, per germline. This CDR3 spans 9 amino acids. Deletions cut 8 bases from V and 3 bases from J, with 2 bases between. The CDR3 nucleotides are TGTGCCAGCGGCTACGAGCAGTACTTC. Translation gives CASGYEQYF.

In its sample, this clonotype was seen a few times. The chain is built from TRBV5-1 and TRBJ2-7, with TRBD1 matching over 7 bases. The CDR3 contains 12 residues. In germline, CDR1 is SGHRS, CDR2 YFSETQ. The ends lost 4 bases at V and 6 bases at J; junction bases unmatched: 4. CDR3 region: CASSLGTAEQYF. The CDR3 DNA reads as TGCGCCAGCAGCCTGGGGACAGCCGAGCAGTACTTC.

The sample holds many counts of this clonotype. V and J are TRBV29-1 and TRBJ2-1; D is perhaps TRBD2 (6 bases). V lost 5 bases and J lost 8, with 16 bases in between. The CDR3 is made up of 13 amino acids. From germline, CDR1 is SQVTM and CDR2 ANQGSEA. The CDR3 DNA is TGCAGCGTTTCAAGCGGGCTGGGCGATGAGCAGTTCTTC. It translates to CSVSSGLGDEQFF.

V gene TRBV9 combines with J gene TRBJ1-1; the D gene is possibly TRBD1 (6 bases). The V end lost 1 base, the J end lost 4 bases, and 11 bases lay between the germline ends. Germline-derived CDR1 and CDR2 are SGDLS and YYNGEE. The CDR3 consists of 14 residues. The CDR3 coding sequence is TGTGCCAGCAGCGTATCAGGGGCAGGCACTGAAGCTTTCTTT. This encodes CASSVSGAGTEAFF. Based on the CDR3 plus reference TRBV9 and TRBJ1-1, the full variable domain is DSGVTQTPKHLITATGQRVTLRCSPRSGDLSVYWYQQSLDQGLQFLIQYYNGEERAKGNILERFSAQQFPDLHSELNLSSLELGDSALYFCASSVSGAGTEAFFGQGTRLTVV.

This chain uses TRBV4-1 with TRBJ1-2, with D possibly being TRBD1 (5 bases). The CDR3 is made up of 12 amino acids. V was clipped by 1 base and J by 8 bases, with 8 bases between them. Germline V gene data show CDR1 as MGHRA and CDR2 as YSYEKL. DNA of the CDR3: TGCGCCAGCAGCCAAGCGGGGGACGGCTACACCTTC. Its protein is CASSQAGDGYTF.

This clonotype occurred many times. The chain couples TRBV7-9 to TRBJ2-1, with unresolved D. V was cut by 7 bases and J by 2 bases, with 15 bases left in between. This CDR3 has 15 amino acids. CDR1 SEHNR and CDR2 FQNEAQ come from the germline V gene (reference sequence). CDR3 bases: TGTGCCAGCAAACGCGCCACGGGCCCCTACAATGAGCAGTTCTTC. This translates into CASKRATGPYNEQFF.

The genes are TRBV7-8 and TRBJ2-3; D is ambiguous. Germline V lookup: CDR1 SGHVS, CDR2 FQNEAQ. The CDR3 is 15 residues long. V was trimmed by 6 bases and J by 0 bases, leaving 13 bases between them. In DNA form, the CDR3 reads TGTGCCAGCAGGAGTTTAGAGCGTAGCACAGATACGCAGTATTTT. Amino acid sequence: CASRSLERSTDTQYF. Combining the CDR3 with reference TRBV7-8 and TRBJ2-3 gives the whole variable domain GAGVSQSPRYKVAKRGQDVALRCDPISGHVSLFWYQQALGQGPEFLTYFQNEAQLDKSGLPSDRFFAERPEGSVSTLKIQRTQQEDSAVYLCASRSLERSTDTQYFGPGTRLTVL.